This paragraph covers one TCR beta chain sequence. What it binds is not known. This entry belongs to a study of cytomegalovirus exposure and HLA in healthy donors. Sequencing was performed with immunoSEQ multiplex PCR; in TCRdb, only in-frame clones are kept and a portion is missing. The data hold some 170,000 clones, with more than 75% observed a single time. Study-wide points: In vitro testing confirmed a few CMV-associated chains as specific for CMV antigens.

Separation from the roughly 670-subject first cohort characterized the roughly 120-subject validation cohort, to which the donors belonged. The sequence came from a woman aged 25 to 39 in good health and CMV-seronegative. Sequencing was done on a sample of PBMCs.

The CDR3 sequence: CASSLGDRAEAFF. CDR3 bases: TGCGCCAGCAGCTTGGGGGACAGGGCTGAAGCTTTCTTT. The chain carries TRBV5-1 and TRBJ1-1; 9 nucleotides align to TRBD1. V trimming: 0 bases; J trimming: 6 bases; junction bases outside the gene matches: 0. CDR1 is SGHRS, CDR2 YFSETQ, per germline. This CDR3 region has 13 residues. Supplemented by reference TRBV5-1 and TRBJ1-1, the full variable domain reads KAGVTQTPRYLIKTRGQQVTLSCSPISGHRSVSWYQQTPGQGLQFLFEYFSETQRNKGNFPGRFSGRQFSNSRSEMNVSTLELGDSALYLCASSLGDRAEAFFGQGTRLTVV.